This T cell receptor beta chain came from a study of blood T cell repertoires in COVID-19. Assay: immunoSEQ multiplex PCR; the TCRdb copy retains only in-frame clones and omits some. The sample comprises nearly 250,000 clones, more than 75% of which are singletons, and roughly 6.2% rests with the top ten. The receptor's source is a woman of 80 years or more with COVID-19, enrolled during active disease. Input material: peripheral blood.

Written as DNA, the CDR3 is TGCGCCAGCAGACGGCGGACCGGGGATGAAAAACTGTTTTTT. It yields the protein CASRRRTGDEKLFF. This sequence joins TRBV5-1 and TRBJ1-4; no definite D call. Germline CDR1 reads SGHRS; CDR2 reads YFSETQ. This CDR3 has 14 amino acids. V lost 5 bases, J lost 6 bases, and 14 bases lay in between.